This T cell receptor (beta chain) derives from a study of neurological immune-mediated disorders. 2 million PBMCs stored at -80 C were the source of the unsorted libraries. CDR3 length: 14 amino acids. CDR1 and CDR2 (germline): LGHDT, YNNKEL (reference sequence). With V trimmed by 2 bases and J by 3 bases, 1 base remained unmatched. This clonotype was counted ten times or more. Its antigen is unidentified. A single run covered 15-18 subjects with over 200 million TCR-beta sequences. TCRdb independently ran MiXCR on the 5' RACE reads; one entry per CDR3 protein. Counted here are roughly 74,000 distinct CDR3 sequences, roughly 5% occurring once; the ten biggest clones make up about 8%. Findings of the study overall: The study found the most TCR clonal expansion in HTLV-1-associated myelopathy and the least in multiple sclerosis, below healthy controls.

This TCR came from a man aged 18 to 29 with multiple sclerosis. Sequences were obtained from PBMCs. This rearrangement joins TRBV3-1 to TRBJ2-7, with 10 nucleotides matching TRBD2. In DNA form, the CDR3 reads TGTGCCAGCAGCCAACTAGCGGGAGACTACGAGCAGTACTTC. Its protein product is CASSQLAGDYEQYF.